The present entry profiles one T cell receptor (beta chain) with its context. Its antigen is currently unknown. There are 15 residues in the CDR3. Drawing of peripheral blood yielded roughly 9.3 milliliters from each donor. The data stem from a study of blood T cells in healthy people across ages. Study-wide results and caveats: Getting older went along with TCR beta diversity per million T cells dropping roughly linearly. Diversity was estimated from one million T cells, and these estimates were considered underestimates.

Through a sample-barcoded 5' primer and a J-beta primer mix, a second PCR was run for about 6 to 11 cycles. TCRdb reprocessed the 5' RACE reads via MiXCR and lists one record per CDR3 protein. The repertoire includes hundreds of thousands of distinct CDR3 sequences, more than 20% of them detected once, and roughly 3.9% sits in the top ten. This chain joins TRBV12-3 or TRBV12-4 and TRBJ2-5; tentatively, D is TRBD2 (6 bases). Near its end, the DNA agrees better with TRBJ2-7, so the J call may be wrong. The sequence came from a man between 65 and 79 years old in good health. The sequenced sample was blood. CDR3 DNA: TGTGCCAGCAGTTACGGCGGGACGAGCTCCTACGAGCAGTACTTC. It specifies CASSYGGTSSYEQYF.